The TCR beta chain described here comes from a study of shared clonotypes between healthy human individuals. Findings and limits, study-wide: Relative to memory subsets, naive subsets generally showed larger estimated richness.

The repertoire was sequenced with immunoSEQ multiplex PCR; TCRdb's copy has only in-frame clones and lacks some. The sample contains 2 million to 3 million clones, more than 80% of which appear only once. Deletions cut 5 bases from V and 4 bases from J, with 15 bases between. In germline, CDR1 is MNHEY, CDR2 SVGAGI. The CDR3 length is 15 residues. Remarks on this clone: What it binds is unknown.

V is TRBV6-5 and J is TRBJ1-5, with D perhaps matching TRBD1 (5 bases). The specimen was naive CD4+ T cells sorted from blood. Subset indicated: CD45RA+ positively selected. This TCR was recovered from a young man in good health. The CDR3 region is CASSPDRQGNQPQHF. The CDR3 DNA follows: TGTGCCAGCAGTCCCGATCGGCAGGGAAATCAGCCCCAGCATTTT.